These 9 T cell receptor beta chains share one sample of origin, sequenced in a study of OX40 agonist ivuxolimab in advanced cancers. Sequencing was performed with immunoSEQ multiplex PCR; in TCRdb, only in-frame clones are kept and a portion is missing. Of tens of thousands of clones in the sample, approximately 90% were seen once. The sequencing used CD4+ or CD8+ T cells sorted from blood, collected in a trial of the OX40 agonist ivuxolimab. The receptors shown here come from an adult with an advanced solid tumor such as melanoma, head and neck, liver or kidney cancer.

The chain is built from TRBV6-5 and TRBJ2-7; tentative D call: TRBD2 (5 bases). This CDR3 is built from 13 residues. V gave up 6 bases and J gave up 2 bases, with 11 bases separating them. Germline CDR1 is MNHEY and CDR2 is SVGAGI. CDR3 in amino acids: CASRSGGTYEQYF. The DNA for the CDR3 is TGTGCCAGCAGGAGCGGAGGCACCTACGAGCAGTACTTC.

J is TRBJ2-5 and V is TRBV4-1; 8 bases agree with TRBD1. With V trimmed by 3 bases and J by 2 bases, 5 bases remained unmatched. The CDR3 loop spans 15 amino acids. Germline V gene lookup returns CDR1 MGHRA and CDR2 YSYEKL. CDR3 nucleotides: TGCGCCAGCAGCCAGGGGACAGGCCCACAAGAGACCCAGTACTTC. Protein product: CASSQGTGPQETQYF.

V is TRBV7-2 and J is TRBJ2-1; D may be TRBD1 (6 bases). CDR1 is SGHTA, CDR2 FQGNSA, per germline. This CDR3 contains 16 residues. Trimming cost V 0 bases and J 8 bases, with 17 bases left between them. Here the CDR3 reads CASSLARQAQSYEQFF. CDR3 nucleotides: TGTGCCAGCAGCTTAGCTAGACAGGCTCAGAGCTATGAGCAGTTCTTC.

V and J are TRBV5-5 and TRBJ2-2, with D tentatively TRBD2 (5 bases). Germline values: CDR1 SGHKS, CDR2 YYEKEE (reference sequence). The CDR3 runs 14 residues. The V end was cut by 3 bases, the J end by 5 bases, with 11 bases between. The CDR3 here is CASSSPRGTGELFF. The CDR3 DNA follows: TGTGCCAGCAGCTCCCCTCGCGGGACCGGGGAGCTGTTTTTT. Filled out from reference TRBV5-5 and TRBJ2-2, the complete variable domain reads DAGVTQSPTHLIKTRGQQVTLRCSPISGHKSVSWYQQVLGQGPQFIFQYYEKEERGRGNFPDRFSARQFPNYSSELNVNALLLGDSALYLCASSSPRGTGELFFGEGSRLTVL.

The gene calls are TRBV15 and TRBJ2-7; D not resolved. The germline gives CDR1 LNHNV, CDR2 YYDKDF (reference sequence). The CDR3 length is 12 residues. Trimming took off 5 bases at V and 6 bases at J, with 11 bases between the two ends. The CDR3 is CATSPRGGEQYF. The CDR3 nucleotides are TGTGCCACCAGCCCCCGTGGTGGCGAGCAGTACTTC.

The rearrangement links TRBV15 to TRBJ2-7; D may be TRBD1 (6 bases). Looked up from germline, CDR1 is LNHNV and CDR2 is YYDKDF (reference sequence). The CDR3 is 14 residues long. V gave up 5 bases and J gave up 0 bases, with 11 bases separating them. CDR3 sequence: CATSGTDSSYEQYF. CDR3 coding DNA: TGTGCCACCAGCGGGACGGACAGCTCCTACGAGCAGTACTTC. Combining the CDR3 with reference TRBV15 and TRBJ2-7 gives the whole variable domain DAMVIQNPRYQVTQFGKPVTLSCSQTLNHNVMYWYQQKSSQAPKLLFHYYDKDFNNEADTPDNFQSRRPNTSFCFLDIRSPGLGDTAMYLCATSGTDSSYEQYFGPGTRLTVT.

The CDR3: CAWSVRGAEAFF. CDR3 nucleotides: TGTGCCTGGAGTGTACGTGGGGCTGAAGCTTTCTTT. The rearrangement uses TRBV30 and TRBJ1-1; D gene unclear. Trimming took 0 bases from V and 6 from J, leaving 8 bases between them. The CDR3 extends over 12 amino acids. The germline CDR1 and CDR2 sequences are GTSNPN and SVGIG (reference sequence).

This clone was seen once. The junction differs from germline at one of its ends, possibly a read error. V is TRBV7-7 and J is TRBJ2-1; 7 bases fit TRBD2. Germline-derived CDR1 and CDR2 are SSHAT and FNYEAQ (reference sequence). The CDR3 consists of 15 residues. DNA for the CDR3: TGTGCTAGCAGCCTCGGAGCGGGAAACCCCAATGAGCAGTTCTTC. Translating gives CASSLGAGNPNEQFF.

Comment on this clone: The junction does not match germline at one end; this may be a read error. V gene TRBV2 combines with J gene TRBJ1-4; 7 nucleotides line up with TRBD1. The germline V gene has CDR1 SNHLY and CDR2 FYNNEI. The CDR3 runs to 18 residues. The CDR3 coding sequence is TGTGCCAGCAGTCAGACAGGGAGGCTCGGGGCAACTAATAAAAAACTGTTTTTT. This translates into CASSQTGRLGATNKKLFF. Full variable domain (missing parts from reference TRBV2 and TRBJ1-4): EPEVTQTPSHQVTQMGQEVILRCVPISNHLYFYWYRQILGQKVEFLVSFYNNEISEKSEIFDDQFSVERPDGSNFTLKIRSTKLEDSAMYFCASSQTGRLGATNKKLFFGSGTQLSVL.